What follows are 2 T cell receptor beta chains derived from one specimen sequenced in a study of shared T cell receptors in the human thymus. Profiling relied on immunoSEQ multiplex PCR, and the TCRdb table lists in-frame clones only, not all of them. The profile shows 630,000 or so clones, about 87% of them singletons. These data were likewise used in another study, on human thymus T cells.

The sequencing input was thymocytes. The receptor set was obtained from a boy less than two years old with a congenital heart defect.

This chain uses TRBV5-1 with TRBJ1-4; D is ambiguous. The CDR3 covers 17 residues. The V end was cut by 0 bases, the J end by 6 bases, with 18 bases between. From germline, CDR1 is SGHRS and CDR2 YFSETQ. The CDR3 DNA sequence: TGCGCCAGCAGCTTGGTACCGCCGAGGGAGACTCATGAAAAACTGTTTTTT. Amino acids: CASSLVPPRETHEKLFF.

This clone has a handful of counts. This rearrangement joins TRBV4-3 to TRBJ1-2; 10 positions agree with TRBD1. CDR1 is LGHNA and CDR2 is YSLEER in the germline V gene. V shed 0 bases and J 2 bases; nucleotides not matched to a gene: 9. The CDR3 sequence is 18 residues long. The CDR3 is CASSQDRKWGQGNYGYTF. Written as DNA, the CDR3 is TGCGCCAGCAGCCAAGATCGAAAGTGGGGACAGGGGAACTATGGCTACACCTTC.